This T cell receptor (beta chain) came from a study of regulatory T cells in long-lasting Graves disease (dated by TCRdb to the early 2020s). With respect to the entire study: Antithyroid drugs had been taken for less than 3 months by newly diagnosed Graves' disease patients. A total of roughly 35 samples were covered by TCR sequencing, comprising roughly 13 persistent and approximately 20 newly diagnosed Graves' disease patients. This study used TCR sequencing and RNA sequencing of peripheral blood to compare persistent Graves' disease patients against newly diagnosed Graves' disease patients. The study was registered as a clinical trial and conducted in China.

The CDR3 runs 14 residues from the cysteine to the phenylalanine. Here the CDR3 DNA is all that survives: 42 bases in frame from base 1. V is cut by 2 bases and J by 0 bases, and the space between the germline ends is 8 bases. CDR1 and CDR2 were assigned from the germline V gene as SGDLS and YYNGEE. This clonotype was detected ten times or more. The antigen it recognizes is unknown. Nothing much larger sits one base from this clone, and base qualities are not available. The paper as a whole reports these results and caveats: Sequencing and analysis were limited to the TCR beta chain. More public clonotypes were shared among persistent patients (roughly 2,700) than among newly diagnosed patients (just under 1,000). Persistent disease showed preferential use of TRBV28, TRBJ1-2 and TRBJ2-5, whereas newly diagnosed disease favored TRBV20-1 and TRBJ2-1. Compared with newly diagnosed patients, persistent Graves' disease patients had lower TCR Shannon entropy and fewer highly expanded clones, which suggests clonal expansion. The study examined only peripheral blood because the primary lesion, thyroid tissue, could not be accessed. The authors acknowledged the small sample size as a limitation that may reduce accuracy.

The library relied on multiplex PCR. Instrument used: Illumina HiSeq 4000. TCR beta libraries were built with iRepertoire HTBI primers and Arm-PCR amplification of CDR3 regions. Gel purification was performed on PCR products prior to sequencing. As for the authors' bioinformatics: A total of roughly 58 TRBV and about 13 TRBJ segments were identified across samples and were used for gene usage analysis of CDR3 amino acid clonotypes. COPE and FqMerger were used to merge filtered high-quality paired reads into contigs. BLAST was used to align contigs to the IMGT TRBV, TRBD and TRBJ reference genes, and CDR3 was defined following IMGT. Any clonotype with a frequency above 0.1% was classified as a highly expanded clone. Shannon entropy was used to measure repertoire diversity, and the Gini coefficient was used to measure V-J evenness. A clonotype was considered public if more than one individual shared it. The raw public data were reprocessed by TCRdb itself: fastp quality trimming at Q25, MiXCR clonotype calling, in-frame beta chains only. Rows matching on CDR3 protein sequence are summarized as one entry with the most common DNA and genes. These V and J calls derive from TCRdb rather than the authors' analysis. The sample table holds approximately 350,000 distinct CDR3 sequences, of which 15% to 20% were seen once. The top ten constitute roughly 21% of the sample.

Sample time point, as interpreted from the label and publication: newly diagnosed GD, antithyroid drugs for less than 3 months. RNA was extracted from PBMCs in TRIzol for both TCR sequencing and RNA sequencing. The diagnosis of Graves' disease was made according to American Thyroid Association guidelines. Patients for the study were recruited at an endocrinology department in Xi'an, China. From each patient, 8 to 10 milliliters of peripheral blood was collected into an EDTA anticoagulant tube. Ficoll Paque Plus density gradient separation was used to isolate PBMCs, and no further T cell sorting was performed. An Agilent 2100 Bioanalyzer and agarose gel were used to assess RNA quality, and a NanoDrop 2000 was used to measure RNA concentration. These same records also appear under a second study, on T cells in Graves' hyperthyroidism and ophthalmopathy. The second publication reports: Graves' hyperthyroidism was defined as stable when no progression to ophthalmopathy occurred over 18 months of follow-up. Hyperthyroidism patients were newly diagnosed, had a disease duration of under 2 months, and were aged 18 to 65 years. Any patient with an uncontrolled infection, another autoimmune disease, pregnancy or lactation was excluded. Diagnoses were established on the basis of clinical symptoms, serum thyroxine and TRAb, thyroid ultrasound, and orbital computed tomography. A first-round RT-PCR of the TCR CDR3 used the HTBI primer set with the Qiagen OneStep RT-PCR kit. Most expanded thyroid clonotypes (frequency above 0.001) were also detected in blood, a finding suggesting that blood repertoires may reflect thyroid immune responses. A 13 V-J signature model separated ophthalmopathy from stable hyperthyroidism, with approximately 86% sensitivity and 81% to 83% specificity in cross-validation and 80%/75% in testing. During validation, the model predicted progression to ophthalmopathy a median of approximately six months ahead of onset, with around 71% sensitivity and less than 85% specificity. TCR V-J signatures able to tell the groups apart were searched for in a discovery cohort of some 100 patients, of whom 43 had Graves' ophthalmopathy and 55 to 65 had stable Graves' hyperthyroidism. Prospective prediction of ophthalmopathy was tested in an independent validation cohort of 18 to 20 hyperthyroidism patients and around 16 patients who later progressed to ophthalmopathy. For training and testing, the 100 or so patients in the discovery cohort were randomly divided in a 7:3 ratio. Thyroid tissue and blood T-cell repertoires from several Graves' hyperthyroidism patients were also compared in the study. Once sampling was done, hyperthyroidism patients were given methimazole at a starting dose of 30 mg daily, whereas ophthalmopathy patients were given high-dose intravenous methylprednisolone. Libraries were constructed in a second round of multiplex PCR, after which size selection and purification were performed. The libraries were sequenced on an Illumina HiSeq2000 using paired-end 100 bp reads. SOAPnuke was used to process the raw data, throwing out any read that contained adapters or uncalled bases, had a mean Phred below 15, or lacked an exact constant-primer or identifier match. High-quality paired reads were merged using COPE v1.2.5, and each unique nucleotide sequence was defined as a clonotype. MiTCR v1.1 was used to align the clonotypes against IMGT TRBV, TRBD and TRBJ reference segments. Only V-J combinations with frequency above 0.0001, covering approximately 99% of repertoires, were analysed. The TCS score was defined as F50 (clonal expansion) divided by E x V (chaos), with BLOSUM62-based TCRdist calculated between CDR3 peptides within each V-J. Welch's t-statistics and random forest reduced roughly 530 V-J features to roughly 13, which were used in a naive Bayes classifier (R e1071). No statistical method was used to set the sample size in advance, and investigators knew the group allocation. According to the paper, TCR Vbeta CDR3 sequencing was carried out on over 130 peripheral blood samples, which came from under 50 ophthalmopathy, 80 or so hyperthyroidism and approximately 17 progressor patients.

The receptor comes from a woman aged 18-35 years with Graves disease. Donor details come from another sample of the same person, matched by shared clones. Sequencing used peripheral blood mononuclear cells (PBMCs), obtained at new diagnosis, from a patient treated with antithyroid drugs. The V and J genes are TRBV9 and TRBJ1-1, with the identity of the D gene unclear. The CDR3 reads CASSVGSMNTEAFF. The DNA reads TGTGCCAGCAGCGTTGGGTCCATGAACACTGAAGCTTTCTTT.